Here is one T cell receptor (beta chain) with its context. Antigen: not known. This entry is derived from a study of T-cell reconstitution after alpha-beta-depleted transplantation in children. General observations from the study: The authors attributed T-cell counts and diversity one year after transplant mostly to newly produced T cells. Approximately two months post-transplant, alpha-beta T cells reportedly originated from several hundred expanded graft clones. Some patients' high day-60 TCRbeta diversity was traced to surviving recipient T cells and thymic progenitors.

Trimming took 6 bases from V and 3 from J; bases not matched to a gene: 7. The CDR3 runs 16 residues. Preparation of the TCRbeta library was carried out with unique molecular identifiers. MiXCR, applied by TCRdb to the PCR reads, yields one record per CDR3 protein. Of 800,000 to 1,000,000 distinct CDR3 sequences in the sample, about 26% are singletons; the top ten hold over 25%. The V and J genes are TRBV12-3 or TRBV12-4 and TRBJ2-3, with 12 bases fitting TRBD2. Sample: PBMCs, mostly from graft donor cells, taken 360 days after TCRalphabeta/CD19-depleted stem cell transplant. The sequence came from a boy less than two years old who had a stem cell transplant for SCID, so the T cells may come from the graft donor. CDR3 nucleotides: TGTGCCAGCAGCCTAGCGGGGGGGCATGGGACAGATACGCAGTATTTT. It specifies CASSLAGGHGTDTQYF.